Below, 27 T cell receptor beta chains from the same sample are listed, as sequenced in a study of T cells in Graves' hyperthyroidism and ophthalmopathy. The TCR beta CDR3 regions underwent amplification using RNA transcripts as the source. RT-PCR in the first round (using the HTBI primer set) targeted the TCR CDR3. TCRdb reprocessed the multiplex PCR reads via MiXCR and lists one record per CDR3 protein. The table lists about 600,000 distinct CDR3 sequences, around 15% of them singletons. The source material was blood. All receptors come from a woman aged 40 to 50 with Graves' ophthalmopathy.

CDR3 coding DNA: TGCGCCAGCAGCTCCCCTGCAGGCGGGAGGAAGCAAGAGACCCAGTACTTC. Its translation: CASSSPAGGRKQETQYF. This sequence joins TRBV4-1 and TRBJ2-5; 8 nucleotides agree with TRBD2. The CDR3 runs 17 residues. Trimming took 5 bases from V and 2 from J; bases not matched to a gene: 13. Germline values: CDR1 MGHRA, CDR2 YSYEKL.

The V and J genes are TRBV6-2 or TRBV6-3 and TRBJ2-7; D is perhaps TRBD2 (5 bases). V shed 6 bases and J shed 7 bases, with 13 bases lying between them. The V gene's germline CDR1 is MNHEY and CDR2 SVGEGT. The CDR3 contains 12 residues. CDR3 residues: CASSRGGREQYF. CDR3 DNA: TGTGCCAGCAGCCGAGGAGGCAGAGAGCAGTACTTC.

The sample holds many counts of this clonotype. The chain joins TRBV20-1 to TRBJ1-1; tentatively, D is TRBD1 (6 bases). The CDR3 is made up of 17 amino acids. The germline gives CDR1 DFQATT, CDR2 SNEGSKA (reference sequence). V was clipped by 6 bases and J by 0 bases, with 23 bases between them. CDR3 residues: CSAKRSAGGLLNTEAFF. For the CDR3, the DNA is TGCAGTGCCAAGAGATCAGCCGGGGGCCTGTTGAACACTGAAGCTTTCTTT.

This clonotype is a singleton in its sample. Here the CDR3 reads CASSDSFAGGRPDTQYF. In DNA, the CDR3 is TGTGCCAGCAGTGATTCGTTCGCGGGAGGACGGCCAGATACGCAGTATTTT. The chain has TRBV2 and TRBJ2-3, with TRBD2 identical over 8 bases. CDR3 length: 17 residues. V lost 3 bases, J lost 4 bases, and 12 bases stayed unmatched. CDR1 is SNHLY and CDR2 is FYNNEI in the germline V gene.

This clonotype was counted only a few times. The genes are TRBV20-1 and TRBJ2-7; 8 nucleotides agree with TRBD1. CDR1 is DFQATT, CDR2 SNEGSKA, per germline (reference sequence). The trim removed 7 bases at V and 6 bases at J, leaving 17 bases unmatched. The CDR3 contains 15 residues. The CDR3 here is CSVGGTGGFVGEQYF. The CDR3, as DNA: TGCAGTGTCGGTGGAACAGGGGGATTCGTCGGCGAGCAGTACTTC.

This clonotype turned up a few times. V and J are TRBV7-9 and TRBJ1-2; D is uncertain. CDR1 is SEHNR, CDR2 FQNEAQ, per germline (reference sequence). The CDR3 is 15 amino acids. V was trimmed by 1 base and J by 6 bases, leaving 15 bases between them. Here the CDR3 reads CASSLGSATPNGYTF. The CDR3 DNA sequence: TGTGCCAGCAGCTTAGGATCCGCTACACCCAATGGCTACACCTTC. The full variable domain, in which reference TRBV7-9 and TRBJ1-2 provide the parts outside the CDR3, is DTGVSQNPRHKITKRGQNVTFRCDPISEHNRLYWYRQTLGQGPEFLTYFQNEAQLEKSRLLSDRFSAERPKGSFSTLEIQRTEQGDSAMYLCASSLGSATPNGYTFGSGTRLTVV.

This clonotype was observed at least ten times. The genes are TRBV20-1 and TRBJ2-3; D is possibly TRBD1 (5 bases). Germline V gives CDR1 DFQATT, CDR2 SNEGSKA (reference sequence). V was trimmed by 0 bases and J by 0 bases, leaving 13 bases between them. The CDR3 contains 16 residues. The CDR3, as DNA: TGCAGTGCTAGAGATCCTACAGGACGTAGCACAGATACGCAGTATTTT. Protein: CSARDPTGRSTDTQYF.

In its sample, this clonotype was seen many times. The gene calls are TRBV27 and TRBJ1-5; D possibly corresponds to TRBD1 (6 bases). The length of the CDR3 is 15 residues. V shed 1 base and J shed 5 bases, with 12 bases lying between them. Germline values: CDR1 MNHEY, CDR2 SMNVEV (reference sequence). The CDR3 bases are TGTGCCAGCAGTTTATGGGCACAGGGAGATCAGCCCCAGCATTTT. It translates to CASSLWAQGDQPQHF.

The chain is built from TRBV3-1 and TRBJ2-1; D call uncertain. The V gene's germline CDR1 is LGHDT and CDR2 YNNKEL (reference sequence). V was pared by 1 base and J by 9 bases, with 7 bases between. This CDR3 spans 12 amino acids. CDR3 nucleotides: TGTGCCAGCAGCCAAGGGCGCCCTGAGCAGTTCTTC. Encoded protein: CASSQGRPEQFF.

The chain carries TRBV28 and TRBJ2-1; 12 nucleotides match TRBD2. The CDR3 runs 14 residues. In germline, CDR1 is MDHEN, CDR2 SYDVKM. Trimming removed 2 bases from V and 15 bases from J; junction bases left unmatched: 8. CDR3 nucleotide sequence: TGTGCCAGCAGTTTAGTGGCTAGCGGGAGGGCTTGGTTCTTC. This translates into CASSLVASGRAWFF.

This rearrangement joins TRBV18 to TRBJ2-2; no definite D call. Trimming stripped 2 bases from V and 0 bases from J, with 10 bases between. Germline V gives CDR1 KGHSH, CDR2 LQKENI. This CDR3 is 16 amino acids long. CDR3 DNA sequence: TGTGCCAGCTCACCAGGAGACGTTGCGAACACCGGGGAGCTGTTTTTT. This sequence encodes CASSPGDVANTGELFF.

This clonotype turned up a few times. The chain links TRBV5-1 to TRBJ1-5; maybe TRBD1 (5 bases). V was pared by 2 bases and J by 3 bases, with 12 bases between. The CDR3 consists of 15 residues. CDR1 and CDR2 (germline): SGHRS, YFSETQ. CDR3 region: CASSLRGEVNQPQHF. The CDR3 coding sequence is TGCGCCAGCAGCTTAAGGGGAGAAGTCAATCAGCCCCAGCATTTT.

This clonotype was seen more than once but under ten times. This chain links TRBV7-9 with TRBJ1-2; the match to TRBD1 covers 7 bases. The CDR3 length is 15 residues. The V and J ends lost 3 bases and 4 bases, in that order; junction bases with no gene match: 8. The germline V gene has CDR1 SEHNR and CDR2 FQNEAQ (reference sequence). The CDR3 here is CASSLVPGQTYGYTF. Written as DNA, the CDR3 is TGTGCCAGCAGCTTGGTTCCGGGACAGACCTATGGCTACACCTTC. The full variable domain, rest sourced from reference TRBV7-9 and TRBJ1-2, is DTGVSQNPRHKITKRGQNVTFRCDPISEHNRLYWYRQTLGQGPEFLTYFQNEAQLEKSRLLSDRFSAERPKGSFSTLEIQRTEQGDSAMYLCASSLVPGQTYGYTFGSGTRLTVV.

This clonotype was counted at least ten times. This rearrangement joins TRBV7-8 to TRBJ2-7; a weak D match, TRBD1 (6 bases). The germline V gene has CDR1 SGHVS and CDR2 FQNEAQ. CDR3 size: 12 residues. V dropped 4 bases and J dropped 5 bases, with 9 bases sitting between them. The CDR3 nucleotides are TGTGCCAGCAGCTCTCACAGGGACGAGCAGTACTTC. Protein product: CASSSHRDEQYF.

This rearrangement joins TRBV4-1 to TRBJ2-1, with TRBD2 matching over 9 bases. The trim removed 0 bases at V and 5 bases at J, leaving 11 bases unmatched. Germline V CDR1 and CDR2: MGHRA, YSYEKL. The CDR3 consists of 18 residues. CDR3 nucleotide sequence: TGCGCCAGCAGCCAAGATCCTCCTTCTAGCGGGGTAAACAATGAGCAGTTCTTC. This encodes CASSQDPPSSGVNNEQFF.

At least ten counts were recorded for this clonotype. This sequence joins TRBV3-1 and TRBJ1-1; D perhaps matches TRBD1 (5 bases). Germline lookup yields CDR1 LGHDT and CDR2 YNNKEL (reference sequence). The CDR3 covers 14 residues. V lost 0 bases, J lost 5 bases, and 10 bases lay in between. CDR3 sequence reads: CASSQDLGGTEAFF. As DNA, the CDR3 is TGTGCCAGCAGCCAAGATTTGGGGGGGACTGAAGCTTTCTTT.

This clonotype is a singleton in its sample. V and J are TRBV6-5 and TRBJ2-2; D perhaps matches TRBD1 (6 bases). Deletions cut 4 bases from V and 5 bases from J, with 14 bases between. This CDR3 region has 15 residues. Germline V CDR1 and CDR2: MNHEY, SVGAGI. This chain's CDR3 is CASSLQGRNTGELFF. CDR3 nucleotides: TGTGCCAGCAGTTTACAGGGACGAAATACCGGGGAGCTGTTTTTT.

In its sample, this clonotype was seen a few times. The chain carries TRBV7-2 and TRBJ2-2; D is unclear. The CDR3 totals 15 residues. V was pared by 3 bases and J by 1 base, with 9 bases between. The germline gives CDR1 SGHTA, CDR2 FQGNSA. The CDR3 here is CASSLQALNTGELFF. CDR3 nucleotide sequence: TGTGCCAGCAGCTTGCAGGCCCTGAACACCGGGGAGCTGTTTTTT.

In its sample, this clonotype was seen many times. The chain is built from TRBV20-1 and TRBJ2-7; 8 bases line up with TRBD2. With V trimmed by 3 bases and J by 7 bases, 11 bases remained unmatched. The CDR3 has 14 amino acids. Germline values: CDR1 DFQATT, CDR2 SNEGSKA (reference sequence). The CDR3 region is CSASPREGLGEQYF. The CDR3 nucleotides read TGCAGTGCTAGTCCCCGGGAGGGCCTAGGTGAGCAGTACTTC.

The chain is built from TRBV7-9 and TRBJ1-2; 7 bases match TRBD1. With 4 bases clipped from V and 3 bases from J, the junction kept 8 bases outside the gene matches. CDR1 is SEHNR and CDR2 is FQNEAQ in the germline V gene (reference sequence). The CDR3 spans 15 residues. The CDR3 region is CASSYRDRNHYGYTF. For the CDR3, the DNA is TGTGCCAGCAGCTACCGGGACAGAAACCACTATGGCTACACCTTC.

This clonotype came up once. This chain uses TRBV3-1 with TRBJ1-3; the match to TRBD1 covers 9 bases. V shed 3 bases and J 4 bases; nucleotides not matched to a gene: 28. CDR3 length: 23 residues. Germline values: CDR1 LGHDT, CDR2 YNNKEL (reference sequence). The CDR3: CASSHLWTGVEISGLSLGNTIYF. The CDR3 DNA sequence: TGTGCCAGCAGCCACCTCTGGACAGGGGTTGAGATCTCGGGTTTATCACTCGGAAACACCATATATTTT.

This clonotype has ten or more counts. The J gene is TRBJ2-5, the V gene TRBV2, with 9 bases fitting TRBD1. The J segment lost 3 bases and the V segment lost 8 bases, leaving 7 bases of the junction unmatched. CDR1 SNHLY and CDR2 FYNNEI come from the germline V gene. There are 14 residues in the CDR3. For the CDR3, the DNA is TGTGCCAGCGGGGGACAGGGTGGGGAAGAGACCCAGTACTTC. Amino acids: CASGGQGGEETQYF.

This clonotype was seen ten or more times. This rearrangement joins TRBV28 to TRBJ1-2, with 9 bases matching TRBD1. The CDR3 loop spans 13 amino acids. Unmatched junction bases numbered 7, after V lost 6 bases and J lost 8 bases. CDR1 and CDR2 from the germline V gene are MDHEN and SYDVKM. The CDR3 nucleotides read TGTGCCAGCAGATCCGGGACAGGGTTCGGCTACACCTTC. Encoded protein: CASRSGTGFGYTF.

The rearrangement joins TRBV12-3 or TRBV12-4 to TRBJ1-3; maybe TRBD1 (6 bases). The CDR3 has 15 residues. Trimming removed 3 bases at V and 8 bases at J, with 17 bases between. CDR3 protein: CASSLGGGIRDTIYF. Here the CDR3 DNA reads TGTGCCAGCAGTTTGGGTGGGGGCATTAGGGACACCATATATTTT.

In its sample, this clonotype was seen many times. The chain is built from TRBV24-1 and TRBJ2-1; no reliable D call. The CDR3 is 12 amino acids. Germline assignment: CDR1 KGHDR and CDR2 SFDVKD. Trimming removed 6 bases at V and 6 bases at J, with 8 bases between. CDR3 nucleotide sequence: TGTGCCACCAGTCATTGGGGCAATGAGCAGTTCTTC. It yields the protein CATSHWGNEQFF.

This chain connects TRBV3-1 to TRBJ2-7, with 10 bases fitting TRBD2. Germline CDR1 LGHDT, CDR2 YNNKEL (reference sequence). V lost 5 bases to trimming and J lost 1 base; unmatched junction nucleotides: 2. The CDR3 is made up of 14 amino acids. CDR3 region: CASSYSGRSYEQYF. The CDR3 coding sequence is TGTGCCAGCAGCTATAGCGGGAGGTCCTACGAGCAGTACTTC.

V is TRBV6-1 and J is TRBJ1-1, with 7 bases lining up with TRBD1. Per germline, CDR1 MNHNS and CDR2 SASEGT. Losses at the gene ends were 6 bases for V and 1 base for J; bases not matched to a gene: 5. This CDR3 comprises 14 residues. The CDR3 sequence: CASRGGQANTEAFF. CDR3 coding DNA: TGTGCCAGCAGGGGAGGACAGGCGAACACTGAAGCTTTCTTT.